This T cell receptor beta chain was recovered during a study of long-term antiretroviral therapy in people with HIV. Everyone in the study who had HIV was treated in the United States. The CDR3 loop spans 14 amino acids. V lost 6 bases and J 1 base, leaving 12 bases between the germline ends. CDR1 and CDR2 from the germline V gene are LGHNT and FRNRAP. A v3.0 immunoSEQ assay was performed at survey level. Repertoires were generated with immunoSEQ multiplex PCR, while TCRdb's copy carries only in-frame clones and drops some. This table holds about 22,000 clones, just under 85% found once. Points on this clone: The target antigen is unknown.

Study conclusions and caveats: Diversity rose after ART but stayed below transplant donor controls.

The chain is built from TRBV12-5 and TRBJ1-1; possible D gene TRBD1, 6 bases. The material sequenced was unsorted PBMCs, taken 1.6 years after starting antiretroviral therapy. This sequence originates from a man in his forties with HIV. The CDR3 bases are TGTGCTAGTGGCTTCCAGGGGTCGAACACTGAAGCTTTCTTT. Translating gives CASGFQGSNTEAFF.